This TCR beta chain was sequenced for a study of regulatory T cells in long-lasting Graves disease. Construction of TCR beta libraries relied on iRepertoire HTBI primers and on Arm-PCR targeting CDR3 regions. Using its own MiXCR run on the multiplex PCR reads, TCRdb lists one record per CDR3 protein. The sample shows a few hundred thousand distinct CDR3 sequences, roughly a sixth of them seen only once. Noted time point: newly diagnosed GD, antithyroid drugs for less than 3 months. TCR sequences were obtained from RNA taken from PBMCs. The V end lost 4 bases, the J end lost 8 bases, and 11 bases lay between the germline ends. CDR3 length: 11 residues. CDR1 and CDR2 from the germline V gene are SQVTM and ANQGSEA. This clonotype came up a few times. These data were also reused for a study on T cells in Graves' hyperthyroidism and ophthalmopathy.

The sequence came from a man aged 40-49 years with Graves disease. The specimen comprised peripheral blood mononuclear cells (PBMCs), sampled at new diagnosis, from a patient treated with antithyroid drugs. V usage is TRBV29-1 and J usage is TRBJ1-2; no clear D gene. The CDR3 sequence is CSVAKAKGYTF. CDR3 in DNA: TGCAGCGTTGCGAAGGCAAAGGGCTACACCTTC.